The rows below give T cell receptor beta chains drawn from one sample of a study of CD8+ T cells in alopecia areata. Data came from immunoSEQ multiplex PCR; TCRdb stores just in-frame clones and leaves some out. The table has 90,000 to 120,000 clones, roughly 84% seen once. The sequences come from CD8+ T cells sorted from blood, collected at week 24, from a patient treated with tofacitinib. All receptors come from a human donor with alopecia areata. The CDR3 runs from the conserved cysteine through the conserved F or W. The D gene is left open where the match is weak. Clone size appears in some rows only: once, few, many, or a class for an expanded clone.

J gene | V gene | D gene | clone size | CDR3 protein | CDR3 DNA
TRBJ2-5 | TRBV7-9 | . | . | CASSLYFFGTDETETQYF | TGTGCCAGCAGCTTATATTTTTTTGGGACGGACGAAACGGAGACCCAGTACTTC
TRBJ1-6 | TRBV7-6 | . | . | CASSTSNSPLHF | TGTGCCAGCAGCACCAGTAATTCACCCCTCCACTTT
TRBJ2-3 | TRBV7-6 | TRBD1 | . | CASSLGSGTGITDTQYF | TGTGCCAGCAGCTTAGGGTCCGGGACAGGGATCACAGATACGCAGTATTTT
TRBJ2-7 | TRBV7-9 | . | . | CASSLKAYEQYF | TGTGCCAGCAGCTTAAAGGCATACGAGCAGTACTTC
TRBJ2-1 | TRBV14 | . | many | CASSQVDRTGWEQFF | TGTGCCAGCAGCCAAGTTGACAGGACTGGGTGGGAGCAGTTCTTC
TRBJ1-2 | TRBV5-4 | TRBD1 | . | CASSPSPQGNYGYTF | TGTGCCAGCAGCCCAAGCCCACAGGGGAACTATGGCTACACCTTC
TRBJ2-1 | TRBV10-3 | . | . | CAISDDPFVTYNEQFF | TGTGCCATCAGTGACGATCCCTTTGTCACGTACAATGAGCAGTTCTTC
TRBJ2-5 | TRBV7-2 | TRBD2 | . | CASSLIDRGGETQYF | TGTGCCAGCAGCTTGATCGACCGGGGGGGAGAGACCCAGTACTTC
TRBJ2-3 | TRBV7-9 | TRBD2 | . | CASSLTGTSGTHTDTQYF | TGTGCCAGCAGCTTAACCGGGACTAGCGGGACTCACACAGATACGCAGTATTTT
TRBJ2-1 | TRBV7-8 | TRBD1 | . | CASSSGGEYNEQFF | TGTGCCAGCAGCTCAGGGGGCGAATACAATGAGCAGTTCTTC
TRBJ2-5 | TRBV10-1 | . | . | CASSESEVETQYF | TGCGCCAGCAGTGAGTCAGAGGTGGAGACCCAGTACTTC
TRBJ2-2 | TRBV4-3 | . | . | CASRTSGELFF | TGCGCCAGCAGGACATCCGGGGAGCTGTTTTTT
TRBJ2-1 | TRBV5-1 | TRBD2 | . | CASSPALAGGNEQFF | TGCGCCAGCAGTCCCGCTCTAGCGGGGGGGAATGAGCAGTTCTTC
TRBJ1-1 | TRBV6-5 | . | many | CASSYQGLGTEAFF | TGTGCCAGCAGTTACCAAGGGTTAGGGACTGAAGCTTTCTTT
TRBJ2-2 | TRBV4-3 | TRBD1 | . | CASSQGGDRNTGELFF | TGCGCCAGCAGCCAAGGAGGGGACAGGAACACCGGGGAGCTGTTTTTT
TRBJ1-1 | TRBV27 | TRBD1 | . | CASSSGTGGNLEAFF | TGTGCCAGCAGTTCCGGGACAGGGGGAAATCTCGAAGCTTTCTTT
TRBJ2-3 | TRBV28 | . | . | CASSNLRAGDTQYF | TGTGCCAGCAGTAATCTCAGGGCTGGAGATACGCAGTATTTT
TRBJ2-3 | TRBV7-6 | TRBD2 | . | CASSSSSGGAYTQYF | TGTGCCAGCAGCTCAAGTAGCGGGGGGGCTTATACGCAGTATTTT
TRBJ2-7 | TRBV4-3 | . | . | CASSQDLGWSDEQYF | TGCGCCAGCAGCCAAGATTTGGGCTGGAGCGACGAGCAGTACTTC
TRBJ2-3 | TRBV29-1 | . | . | CSVRTWDTDTQYF | TGCAGCGTCAGAACTTGGGATACAGATACGCAGTATTTT
TRBJ2-2 | TRBV7-9 | . | few | CASSLGAGELFF | TGTGCCAGCAGCTTAGGGGCCGGGGAGCTGTTTTTT
TRBJ1-1 | TRBV7-9 | . | . | CASSRGALNTEAFF | TGTGCCAGCAGCAGAGGAGCGCTGAACACTGAAGCTTTCTTT
TRBJ2-5 | TRBV4-1 | . | . | CASSQFSEVETQYF | TGCGCCAGCAGCCAATTCAGCGAGGTGGAGACCCAGTACTTC
TRBJ1-1 | TRBV5-5 | . | medium-sized | CASSAGWNTEAFF | TGTGCCAGCAGCGCCGGATGGAACACTGAAGCTTTCTTT
TRBJ1-2 | TRBV19 | TRBD1 | . | CASPGQEDYGYTF | TGTGCCAGTCCAGGACAGGAAGACTATGGCTACACCTTC
TRBJ2-1 | TRBV29-1 | TRBD2 | . | CSVAGGAREQFF | TGCAGCGTTGCCGGGGGGGCCCGTGAGCAGTTCTTC
TRBJ2-5 | TRBV27 | TRBD2 | . | CASSFQRGSETQYF | TGTGCCAGCAGTTTCCAGCGGGGGTCCGAGACCCAGTACTTC